The 21 T cell receptor beta chains presented below share a single source sample, sequenced in a study of T cells after yellow fever vaccination. One entry per CDR3 protein, called by TCRdb with MiXCR from the 5' RACE reads. In the table there are some 560,000 distinct CDR3 sequences, 15% to 20% of which are singletons. The sequenced sample was PBMCs, obtained 15 days after the yellow fever booster vaccination. The receptors were gathered from a man aged 25-45 years who received the YFV17D yellow fever vaccine.

The V gene is TRBV20-1, the J gene TRBJ2-7; TRBD2 is a possible D gene (6 bases). V dropped 6 bases and J dropped 3 bases, with 15 bases sitting between them. Per the germline V gene, CDR1 is DFQATT and CDR2 is SNEGSKA (reference sequence). This CDR3 is 13 amino acids long. The CDR3 protein is CSAPPRDFYEQYF. The CDR3 DNA sequence: TGCAGTGCGCCACCCCGGGACTTCTACGAGCAGTACTTC.

The chain joins TRBV28 to TRBJ1-5, with a possible D match to TRBD1 (6 bases). CDR1 and CDR2 from the germline V gene are MDHEN and SYDVKM. There are 14 residues in the CDR3. The V end lost 5 bases, the J end lost 6 bases, and 14 bases lay between the germline ends. The DNA for the CDR3 is TGTGCCAGCAGTCCTCAGGGGAGTCTTCAGCCCCAGCATTTT. It translates to CASSPQGSLQPQHF. The variable domain in full, completed from reference TRBV28 and TRBJ1-5, reads DVKVTQSSRYLVKRTGEKVFLECVQDMDHENMFWYRQDPGLGLRLIYFSYDVKMKEKGDIPEGYSVSREKKERFSLILESASTNQTSMYLCASSPQGSLQPQHFGDGTRLSIL.

The chain recombines TRBV12-3 or TRBV12-4 with TRBJ2-1, with D unclear. The CDR3 sequence is 10 residues long. Trimming left V 8 bases short and J 7 bases short, with 6 bases between. CDR3 bases: TGTGCCAGCGCGTGGAATGAGCAGTTCTTC. Its translation: CASAWNEQFF.

This chain connects TRBV20-1 to TRBJ2-7; TRBD2 agrees at 8 bases. CDR1 and CDR2 from the germline V gene are DFQATT and SNEGSKA (reference sequence). The V gene end was trimmed by 0 bases and the J gene end by 3 bases; junction bases not matched to a gene: 4. This CDR3 is built from 14 residues. This chain's CDR3 is CSAREAGVGYEQYF. The CDR3 DNA follows: TGCAGTGCTAGAGAAGCGGGGGTCGGCTACGAGCAGTACTTC.

The chain uses TRBV5-1 and TRBJ2-7, with D possibly being TRBD1 (6 bases). The V end lost 3 bases, the J end lost 2 bases, and 18 bases lay between the germline ends. CDR3 size: 16 residues. Germline V CDR1 and CDR2: SGHRS, YFSETQ. The CDR3, as DNA: TGCGCCAGCAGCTCCGGATGGGGACAAGGACCCTACGAGCAGTACTTC. Translated: CASSSGWGQGPYEQYF.

The CDR3 region is CSARAEGFEQYF. As DNA, the CDR3 is TGCAGTGCTAGAGCCGAGGGGTTCGAGCAGTACTTC. The chain has TRBV20-1 and TRBJ2-7; D may match TRBD1 or TRBD2 (5 bases each). Trimming shortened V by 1 base and J by 6 bases, and 10 bases separated the two germline ends. The germline V gene has CDR1 DFQATT and CDR2 SNEGSKA (reference sequence). CDR3 length: 12 amino acids.

This clonotype was found a few times. This chain connects TRBV5-1 to TRBJ2-5, with a possible D match to TRBD1 (6 bases). The V and J ends lost 7 bases and 0 bases respectively, with 10 bases between them. The CDR3 is 13 residues long. Germline V gives CDR1 SGHRS, CDR2 YFSETQ. DNA for the CDR3: TGCGCCAGCTGTCAGGGGCACCAAGAGACCCAGTACTTC. Amino acids: CASCQGHQETQYF.

This clonotype has a handful of counts. V and J are TRBV20-1 and TRBJ2-7; the D gene is possibly TRBD1 (6 bases). This CDR3 spans 13 amino acids. Germline V gene data show CDR1 as DFQATT and CDR2 as SNEGSKA (reference sequence). Trimming shortened V by 5 bases and J by 5 bases, and 16 bases separated the two germline ends. CDR3 sequence (DNA): TGCAGTGCTCCCGCCGGGACAACCGACGAGCAGTACTTC. Protein: CSAPAGTTDEQYF.

Concerning this clonotype itself: A read error may account for a junction end that differs from germline. This rearrangement joins TRBV6-1 to TRBJ2-7; 7 nucleotides agree with TRBD2. This CDR3 has 13 residues. Looked up from germline, CDR1 is MNHNS and CDR2 is SASEGT. This chain's CDR3 is CTSMGGSSYEQYF. CDR3 nucleotide sequence: TGTACCAGCATGGGAGGGAGCTCCTACGAGCAGTACTTC.

This clonotype has only a few counts. The CDR3 DNA reads as TGTGCCAGCAGATCTGAGGACAATGGCAATCAGCCCCAGCATTTT. Amino acids: CASRSEDNGNQPQHF. The rearrangement uses TRBV28 and TRBJ1-5, with D perhaps matching TRBD1 (5 bases). The germline V gene has CDR1 MDHEN and CDR2 SYDVKM. This CDR3 comprises 15 residues. Trimming removed 6 bases at V and 2 bases at J, with 14 bases between.

The chain carries TRBV27 and TRBJ2-1; D remains unclear. Trimming removed 2 bases from V and 1 base from J, with 9 bases in between. CDR3 size: 15 residues. Looked up from germline, CDR1 is MNHEY and CDR2 is SMNVEV (reference sequence). Here the CDR3 DNA reads TGTGCCAGCAGTTTAGTTCTGAATTCCTACAATGAGCAGTTCTTC. Amino acid sequence: CASSLVLNSYNEQFF.

The chain is built from TRBV7-2 and TRBJ1-2; 8 positions match TRBD1. Per germline, CDR1 SGHTA and CDR2 FQGNSA. The CDR3 is made up of 16 amino acids. V was pared by 8 bases and J by 0 bases, with 11 bases of the junction left unmatched. CDR3: CASAGTGRTSNYGYTF. In DNA, the CDR3 is TGTGCCAGCGCCGGGACAGGAAGGACTTCTAACTATGGCTACACCTTC.

This clonotype was recorded many times. This rearrangement joins TRBV19 to TRBJ2-3; 11 bases are shared with TRBD2. Per the germline V gene, CDR1 is LNHDA and CDR2 is SQIVND (reference sequence). The CDR3 sequence is 15 residues long. Trimming at V came to 6 bases and at J to 1 base, leaving 3 bases not matched to a gene. The DNA for the CDR3 is TGTGCCAGTAGGAAGACTAGCGGGGGCACAGATACGCAGTATTTT. Residues: CASRKTSGGTDTQYF.

This chain joins TRBV20-1 and TRBJ2-7, with 10 bases lining up with TRBD1. Per the germline V gene, CDR1 is DFQATT and CDR2 is SNEGSKA (reference sequence). This CDR3 spans 14 amino acids. Trimming removed 6 bases from V and 4 bases from J; junction bases left unmatched: 9. Here the CDR3 reads CSAREGTGEYEQYF. As DNA, the CDR3 is TGCAGTGCCCGAGAGGGGACAGGGGAGTACGAGCAGTACTTC.

The chain carries TRBV5-1 and TRBJ2-5; no firm D call. Germline V CDR1 and CDR2: SGHRS, YFSETQ. V lost 0 bases, J lost 5 bases, and 8 bases lay in between. The CDR3 runs to 13 residues. This chain's CDR3 is CASSLDIEETQYF. The CDR3, as DNA: TGCGCCAGCAGCTTGGACATCGAGGAGACCCAGTACTTC.

A few counts support this clonotype. CDR3 bases: TGCAGTGCTAGGTCCGGGCCCCCTACCTACGAGCAGTACTTC. Amino acid sequence: CSARSGPPTYEQYF. The V call is TRBV20-1, the J call TRBJ2-7; D not certain. Germline loops: CDR1 DFQATT, CDR2 SNEGSKA (reference sequence). Deletions cut 3 bases from V and 2 bases from J, with 14 bases between. The length of the CDR3 is 14 residues.

This clonotype occurred a few times. V usage is TRBV28 and J usage is TRBJ2-4, with a tentative D call TRBD2 (7 bases). The CDR3 totals 13 residues. Trimming removed 6 bases from V and 7 bases from J, with 13 bases in between. Germline CDR1 is MDHEN and CDR2 is SYDVKM. DNA of the CDR3: TGTGCCAGCAGGAAAGGGGGAGGGAACATTCAGTACTTC. Protein product: CASRKGGGNIQYF. Using reference TRBV28 and TRBJ2-4 for the parts outside the CDR3, the full variable domain is DVKVTQSSRYLVKRTGEKVFLECVQDMDHENMFWYRQDPGLGLRLIYFSYDVKMKEKGDIPEGYSVSREKKERFSLILESASTNQTSMYLCASRKGGGNIQYFGAGTRLSVL.

This clonotype has a handful of counts. V gene TRBV20-1 combines with J gene TRBJ2-7; TRBD2 matches at 9 bases. Germline CDR1 DFQATT, CDR2 SNEGSKA (reference sequence). The CDR3 runs 18 residues. The V and J ends lost 2 bases and 1 base, in that order; junction bases with no gene match: 15. CDR3 protein: CSARPRRTRTSESYEQYF. The CDR3 DNA follows: TGCAGTGCTAGACCACGCCGCACGAGGACTAGCGAGTCCTACGAGCAGTACTTC.

This clonotype was seen a handful of times. The chain employs TRBV4-3 and TRBJ2-7; the D gene is possibly TRBD1 (6 bases). V was clipped by 0 bases and J by 4 bases, with 16 bases between them. The CDR3 totals 16 residues. CDR1 LGHNA and CDR2 YSLEER come from the germline V gene. The CDR3 reads CASSQESLAGVYEQYF. The CDR3 DNA sequence: TGCGCCAGCAGCCAAGAGTCTCTGGCAGGGGTGTACGAGCAGTACTTC.

The gene calls are TRBV28 and TRBJ2-4; 11 bases agree with TRBD1. The CDR3 spans 13 residues. Germline assignment: CDR1 MDHEN and CDR2 SYDVKM. With 5 bases clipped from V and 7 bases from J, the junction kept 1 base outside the gene matches. CDR3 nucleotides: TGTGCCAGCAGTAGGGACAGGGGGAACATTCAGTACTTC. It encodes CASSRDRGNIQYF.

This chain uses TRBV5-1 with TRBJ2-5; no firm D call. This CDR3 comprises 16 residues. Trimming took off 7 bases at V and 0 bases at J, with 19 bases between the two ends. The germline gives CDR1 SGHRS, CDR2 YFSETQ. DNA for the CDR3: TGCGCCAGCCGCCGGGCCGCGCCTTTTAACCAAGAGACCCAGTACTTC. Protein sequence: CASRRAAPFNQETQYF.